A selection of T cell receptor beta chains follows, all from one sample in a study of cytomegalovirus exposure and HLA in healthy donors. Only in-frame clones appear in the TCRdb table, and some are missing; sequencing was by immunoSEQ multiplex PCR. The data show some 140,000 clones, around 75% seen once. Sequenced material: PBMCs. The receptors stem from a man aged 25-45 years in good health and CMV-seropositive. The conserved cysteine and the conserved F or W are not part of the CDR3 here.

J gene,V gene,CDR3 protein
TRBJ1-1,TRBV30,AWNWDQRGTEAF
TRBJ2-5,TRBV7-2,ASSLESSRTQY
TRBJ2-1,TRBV10-1,ASTKRGTGGSYYYNEQF
TRBJ2-7,TRBV5-1,ASSGDSGEQY
TRBJ2-1,TRBV6-5,ASSFGGDEQF
TRBJ2-1,TRBV7-3,ASSEPGLAGHNEQF
TRBJ1-5,TRBV15,ATSRAAGSGGQPQH
TRBJ1-5,TRBV5-6,ASSRRGQGGNQPQH
TRBJ1-5,TRBV6-1,ASSEEWTGHQPQH
TRBJ1-1,TRBV19,ASSRQGAQNTEAF
TRBJ2-7,TRBV20-1,SARQGYEQY
TRBJ2-7,TRBV27,ASSPSPTDEQY
TRBJ2-1,TRBV5-1,ASSLVAGSVWF
TRBJ1-2,TRBV19,ASSLRTGPTYGYT
TRBJ2-5,TRBV18,ASSPTTGAETQY
TRBJ1-2,TRBV27,ATSNDRGAYGYT
TRBJ1-1,TRBV4-3,ASSHRQGINTEAF
TRBJ1-2,TRBV30,ACQGTGGHGYT
TRBJ1-1,TRBV5-4,ASSVGDGGLKTEAF
TRBJ1-6,TRBV27,ASSFALGQGGINSPLH
TRBJ2-2,TRBV29-1,SVGPNTGELF
TRBJ2-5,TRBV9,ASSPRGTGNGETQY
TRBJ2-7,TRBV14,ASSQGQGPYEQY
TRBJ2-1,TRBV19,ASSIDRYNEQF
TRBJ1-2,TRBV28,ASSLSRTGGGYT
TRBJ2-3,TRBV30,AWSHPRGGVD
TRBJ2-5,TRBV29-1,SVEDRGLSTQGVGAPHKETQY